Listed below are T cell receptor beta chains from one sample, sequenced in a study of graft-versus-host responses after intestinal transplantation. The protocol was immunoSEQ multiplex PCR, while the TCRdb copy is restricted to in-frame clones and leaves out a portion. The table shows under 90,000 clones, with about nine tenths occurring only once. The sample consisted of PBMCs, taken 98 days after intestinal transplantation. These receptor sequences come from a human patient who received an intestinal transplant, so some T cells may come from the graft donor. Each CDR3 is given with its conserved first and last residue. A D gene is named only where the DNA matches it firmly. The listing skips clone size in some rows; elsewhere it reads once, few, many or a size class.

j_call clone_size d_call v_call cdr3_aa cdr3_nt
TRBJ1-1 NA NA TRBV5-1 CASSLSTGDTEAFF TGCGCCAGCAGCCTTTCGACAGGAGACACTGAAGCTTTCTTT
TRBJ2-1 NA TRBD2 TRBV9 CASSVEAGVGYNEQFF TGTGCCAGCAGCGTAGAGGCGGGAGTTGGGTACAATGAGCAGTTCTTC
TRBJ1-4 once NA TRBV7-2 CASSLRSTTNEKLFF TGTGCCAGCAGCTTGCGTAGTACAACTAATGAAAAACTGTTTTTT
TRBJ2-7 NA TRBD2 TRBV5-4 CASSLLAGAKNEQYF TGTGCCAGCAGCTTATTAGCGGGGGCGAAAAACGAGCAGTACTTC
TRBJ1-1 NA NA TRBV9 CASSVTPLGGYTEAFF TGTGCCAGCAGCGTAACCCCGCTTGGGGGGTACACTGAAGCTTTCTTT
TRBJ1-6 NA NA TRBV5-6 CASSSLRETYNSPLHF TGTGCCAGCAGCTCTCTGCGGGAGACCTATAATTCACCCCTCCACTTT
TRBJ1-2 NA NA TRBV6-5 CASSFFPGGDGYTF TGTGCCAGCAGTTTTTTTCCGGGGGGGGATGGCTACACCTTC
TRBJ1-5 NA TRBD1 TRBV27 CASSLRQGDQPQHF TGTGCCAGCAGTTTACGGCAGGGGGATCAGCCCCAGCATTTT
TRBJ1-2 few TRBD1 TRBV6-5 CASSRGTAAYGYTF TGTGCCAGCAGCCGAGGGACAGCCGCTTATGGCTACACCTTC
TRBJ2-2 NA NA TRBV5-6 CASSLAGTPFGELFF TGTGCCAGCAGCCTTGCCGGGACACCTTTTGGGGAGCTGTTTTTT
TRBJ2-6 once NA TRBV10-2 CASSPSAPSGANVLTF TGCGCCAGCAGTCCTAGTGCCCCCTCTGGGGCCAACGTCCTGACTTTC
TRBJ2-5 NA NA TRBV10-2 CASSVTPRETQYF TGCGCCAGCAGTGTAACCCCTAGAGAGACCCAGTACTTC
TRBJ2-6 NA NA TRBV5-1 CASTGNAGANVLTF TGCGCCAGCACGGGTAACGCTGGGGCCAACGTCCTGACTTTC
TRBJ1-6 NA NA TRBV4-2 CASSQLSLSSYNSPLHF TGTGCCAGCAGCCAACTTAGCCTAAGCTCCTATAATTCACCCCTCCACTTT
TRBJ1-3 few NA TRBV6-6 CASRPASGNTIYF TGTGCCAGCAGGCCCGCCTCTGGAAACACCATATATTTT
TRBJ2-7 NA TRBD1 TRBV27 CASSPYRGLYEQYF TGTGCCAGCAGTCCATACAGGGGGCTCTACGAGCAGTACTTC
TRBJ2-7 NA TRBD2 TRBV4-1 CASSQLAGGLDEQYF TGCGCCAGCAGCCAACTAGCGGGAGGGCTCGACGAGCAGTACTTC
TRBJ2-7 NA NA TRBV4-1 CASSQDWAPGRSYEQYF TGCGCCAGCAGCCAAGATTGGGCCCCGGGACGGTCCTACGAGCAGTACTTC
TRBJ2-3 NA TRBD1 TRBV9 CASSVDPAGGRGTDTQYF TGTGCCAGCAGCGTAGATCCCGCAGGGGGCAGGGGCACAGATACGCAGTATTTT
TRBJ2-7 NA NA TRBV10-2 CASNFRGPRGAQYF TGCGCCAGCAATTTTCGGGGACCCCGGGGGGCGCAGTACTTC
TRBJ2-3 NA NA TRBV28 CASSLATSTDTQYF TGTGCCAGCAGTTTAGCGACTAGCACAGATACGCAGTATTTT